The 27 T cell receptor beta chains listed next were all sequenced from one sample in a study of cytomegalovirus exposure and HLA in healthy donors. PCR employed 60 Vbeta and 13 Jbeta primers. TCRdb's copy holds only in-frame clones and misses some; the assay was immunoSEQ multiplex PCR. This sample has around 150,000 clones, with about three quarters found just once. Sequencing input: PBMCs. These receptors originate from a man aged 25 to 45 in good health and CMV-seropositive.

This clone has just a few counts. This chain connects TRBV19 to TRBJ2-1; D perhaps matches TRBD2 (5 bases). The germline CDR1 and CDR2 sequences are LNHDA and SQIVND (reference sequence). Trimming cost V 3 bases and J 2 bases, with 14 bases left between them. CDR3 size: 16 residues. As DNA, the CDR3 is TGTGCCAGTAGTATCGACGGGCTGACTACCTACAATGAGCAGTTCTTC. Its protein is CASSIDGLTTYNEQFF.

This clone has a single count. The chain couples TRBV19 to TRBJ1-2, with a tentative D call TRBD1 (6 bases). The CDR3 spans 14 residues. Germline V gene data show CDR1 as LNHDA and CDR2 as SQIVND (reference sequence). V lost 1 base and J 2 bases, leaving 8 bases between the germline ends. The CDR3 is CASSIATGNYGYTF. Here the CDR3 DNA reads TGTGCCAGTAGTATAGCCACAGGGAACTATGGCTACACCTTC.

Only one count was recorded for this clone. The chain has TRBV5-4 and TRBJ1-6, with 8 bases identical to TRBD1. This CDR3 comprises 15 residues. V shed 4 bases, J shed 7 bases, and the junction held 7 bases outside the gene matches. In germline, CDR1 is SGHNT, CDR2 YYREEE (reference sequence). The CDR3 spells CASSINRGENSPLHF. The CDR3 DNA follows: TGTGCCAGCAGCATAAACAGGGGGGAAAATTCACCCCTCCACTTT.

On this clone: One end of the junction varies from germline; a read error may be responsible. CDR3 in amino acids: CASSPQGGSTDTQYF. CDR3 DNA: TGTGCCAGCTCTCCACAGGGCGGGAGCACAGATACGCAGTATTTT. This chain connects TRBV18 to TRBJ2-3, with a weak D call TRBD1 (6 bases). This CDR3 spans 15 amino acids. Germline values: CDR1 KGHSH, CDR2 LQKENI. Full variable domain (missing parts from reference TRBV18 and TRBJ2-3): NAGVMQNPRHLVRRRGQEARLRCSPMKGHSHVYWYRQLPEEGLKFMVYLQKENIIDESGMPKERFSAEFPKEGPSILRIQQVVRGDSAAYFCASSPQGGSTDTQYFGPGTRLTVL.

Here the CDR3 reads CASSLSGGAGTGELFF. The CDR3 DNA reads as TGCGCCAGCAGCTTGTCAGGGGGCGCGGGAACCGGGGAGCTGTTTTTT. The rearrangement joins TRBV5-1 to TRBJ2-2; 8 bases line up with TRBD1. The CDR3 sequence is 16 residues long. Germline CDR1 reads SGHRS; CDR2 reads YFSETQ. V shed 1 base and J 5 bases; nucleotides not matched to a gene: 7.

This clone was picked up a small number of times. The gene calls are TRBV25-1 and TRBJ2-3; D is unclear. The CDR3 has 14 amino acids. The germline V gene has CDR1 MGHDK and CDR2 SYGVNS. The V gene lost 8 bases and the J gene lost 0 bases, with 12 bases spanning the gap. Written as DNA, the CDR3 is TGTGCCAGCGGCAGAGGAACTAGCACAGATACGCAGTATTTT. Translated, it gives CASGRGTSTDTQYF.

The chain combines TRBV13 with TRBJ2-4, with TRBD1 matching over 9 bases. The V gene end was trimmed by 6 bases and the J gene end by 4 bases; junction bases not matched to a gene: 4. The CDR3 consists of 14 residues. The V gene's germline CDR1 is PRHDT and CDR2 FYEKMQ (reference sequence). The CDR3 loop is CASSSGQGKNIQYF. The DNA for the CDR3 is TGTGCCAGCAGTTCCGGACAGGGGAAAAACATTCAGTACTTC.

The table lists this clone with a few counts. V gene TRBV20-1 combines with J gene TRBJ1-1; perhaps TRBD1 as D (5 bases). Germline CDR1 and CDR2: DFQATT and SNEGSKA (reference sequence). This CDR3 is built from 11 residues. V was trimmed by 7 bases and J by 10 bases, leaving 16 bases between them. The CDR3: CSGDRERGAFF. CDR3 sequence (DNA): TGCAGTGGCGACAGAGAAAGGGGAGCTTTCTTT.

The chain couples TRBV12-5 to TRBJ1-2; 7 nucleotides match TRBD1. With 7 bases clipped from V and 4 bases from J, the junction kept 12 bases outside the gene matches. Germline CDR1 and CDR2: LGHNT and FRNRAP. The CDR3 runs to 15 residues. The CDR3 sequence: CASENRGEPRYGYTF. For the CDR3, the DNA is TGTGCTAGTGAAAACAGGGGCGAACCCCGCTATGGCTACACCTTC.

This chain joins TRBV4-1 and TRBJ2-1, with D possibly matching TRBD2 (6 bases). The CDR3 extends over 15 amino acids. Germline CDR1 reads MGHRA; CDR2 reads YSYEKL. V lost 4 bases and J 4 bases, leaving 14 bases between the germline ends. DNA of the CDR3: TGCGCCAGCAGCCGCCTGGAGGGAAGTTACAATGAGCAGTTCTTC. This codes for CASSRLEGSYNEQFF.

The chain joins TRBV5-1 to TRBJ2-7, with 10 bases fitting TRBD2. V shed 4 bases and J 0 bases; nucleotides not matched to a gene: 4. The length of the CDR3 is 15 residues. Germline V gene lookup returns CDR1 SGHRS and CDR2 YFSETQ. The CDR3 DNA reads TGCGCCAGCAGCCCGGGGACTAGCGACTCCTACGAGCAGTACTTC. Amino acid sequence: CASSPGTSDSYEQYF. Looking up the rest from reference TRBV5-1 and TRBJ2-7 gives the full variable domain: KAGVTQTPRYLIKTRGQQVTLSCSPISGHRSVSWYQQTPGQGLQFLFEYFSETQRNKGNFPGRFSGRQFSNSRSEMNVSTLELGDSALYLCASSPGTSDSYEQYFGPGTRLTVT.

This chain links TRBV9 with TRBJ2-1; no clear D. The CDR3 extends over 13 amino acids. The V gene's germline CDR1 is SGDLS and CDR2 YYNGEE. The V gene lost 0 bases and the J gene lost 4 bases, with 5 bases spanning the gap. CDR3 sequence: CASSVATYNEQFF. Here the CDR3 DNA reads TGTGCCAGCAGCGTAGCTACGTACAATGAGCAGTTCTTC.

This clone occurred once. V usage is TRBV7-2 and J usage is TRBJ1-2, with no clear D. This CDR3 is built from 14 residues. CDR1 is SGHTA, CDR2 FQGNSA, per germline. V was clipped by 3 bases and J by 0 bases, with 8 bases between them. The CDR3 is CASSFYTTNYGYTF. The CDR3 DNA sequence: TGTGCCAGCAGCTTTTACACGACTAACTATGGCTACACCTTC.

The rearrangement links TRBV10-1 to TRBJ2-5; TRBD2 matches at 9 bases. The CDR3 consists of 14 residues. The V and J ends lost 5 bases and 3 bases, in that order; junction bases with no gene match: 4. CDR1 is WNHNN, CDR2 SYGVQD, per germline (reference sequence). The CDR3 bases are TGCGCCAGCAGTCGTAGCGGGAGCGAAGAGACCCAGTACTTC. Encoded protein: CASSRSGSEETQYF.

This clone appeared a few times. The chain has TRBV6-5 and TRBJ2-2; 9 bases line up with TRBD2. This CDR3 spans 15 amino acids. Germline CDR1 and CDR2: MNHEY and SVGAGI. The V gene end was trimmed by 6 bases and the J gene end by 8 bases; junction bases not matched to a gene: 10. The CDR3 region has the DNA TGTGCCAGCAGAGTGATAGCGGGAGAGAGGGGGGAGCTGTTTTTT. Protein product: CASRVIAGERGELFF.

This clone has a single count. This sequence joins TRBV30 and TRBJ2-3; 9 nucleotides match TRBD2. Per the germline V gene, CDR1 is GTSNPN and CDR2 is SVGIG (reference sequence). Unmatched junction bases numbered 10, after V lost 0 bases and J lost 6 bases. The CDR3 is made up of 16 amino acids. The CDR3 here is CAWSVDSGSILDTQYF. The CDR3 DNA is TGTGCCTGGAGTGTAGATAGCGGGAGTATTTTGGATACGCAGTATTTT.

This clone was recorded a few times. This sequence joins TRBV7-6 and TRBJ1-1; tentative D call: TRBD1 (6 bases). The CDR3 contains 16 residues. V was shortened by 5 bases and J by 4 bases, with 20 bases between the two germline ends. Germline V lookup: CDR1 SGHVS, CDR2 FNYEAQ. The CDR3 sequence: CASSPFPGEGGTEAFF. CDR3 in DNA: TGTGCCAGCAGCCCATTCCCAGGGGAGGGTGGCACTGAAGCTTTCTTT.

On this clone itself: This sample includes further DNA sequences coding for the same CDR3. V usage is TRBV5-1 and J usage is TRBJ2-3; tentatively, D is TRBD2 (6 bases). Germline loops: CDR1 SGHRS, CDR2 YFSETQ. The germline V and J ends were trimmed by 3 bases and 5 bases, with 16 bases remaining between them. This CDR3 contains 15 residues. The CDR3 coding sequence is TGCGCCAGCAGCTCCACTAGCTCCCTAAGAGATACGCAGTATTTT. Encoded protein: CASSSTSSLRDTQYF.

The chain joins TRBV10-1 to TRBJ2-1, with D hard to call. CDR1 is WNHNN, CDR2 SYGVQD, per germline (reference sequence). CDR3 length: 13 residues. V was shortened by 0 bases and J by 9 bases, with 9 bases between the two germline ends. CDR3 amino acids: CASSESLGGEQFF. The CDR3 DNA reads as TGCGCCAGCAGTGAGTCCCTCGGCGGTGAGCAGTTCTTC.

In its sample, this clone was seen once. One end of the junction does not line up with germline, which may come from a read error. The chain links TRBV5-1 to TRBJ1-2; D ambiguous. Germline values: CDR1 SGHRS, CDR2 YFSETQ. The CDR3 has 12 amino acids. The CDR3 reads CAGSFGDYGYTF. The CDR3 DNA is TGCGCCGGCAGCTTCGGGGACTATGGCTACACCTTC.

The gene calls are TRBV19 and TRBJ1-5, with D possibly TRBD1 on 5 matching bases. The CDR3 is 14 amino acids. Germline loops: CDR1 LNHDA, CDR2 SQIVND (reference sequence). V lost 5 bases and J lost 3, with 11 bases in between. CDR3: CASSLGTSNQPQHF. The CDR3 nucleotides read TGTGCCAGTAGTCTAGGGACTTCCAATCAGCCCCAGCATTTT.

This chain's CDR3 is CAKVKNTGRGSSYEQYF. The CDR3 coding sequence is TGTGCCAAAGTAAAGAATACGGGGCGGGGGTCCTCCTACGAGCAGTACTTC. This rearrangement joins TRBV27 to TRBJ2-5; 7 nucleotides align to TRBD2. The tail of the sequence fits TRBJ2-7 better, so the J call may be wrong. This CDR3 has 17 amino acids. In germline, CDR1 is MNHEY, CDR2 SMNVEV (reference sequence).

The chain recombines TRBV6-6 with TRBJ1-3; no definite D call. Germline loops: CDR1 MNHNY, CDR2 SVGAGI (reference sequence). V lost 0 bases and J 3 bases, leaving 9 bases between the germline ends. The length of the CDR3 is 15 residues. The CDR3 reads CASSYSAGVGNTIYF. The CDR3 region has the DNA TGTGCCAGCAGTTACTCAGCCGGGGTTGGAAACACCATATATTTT.

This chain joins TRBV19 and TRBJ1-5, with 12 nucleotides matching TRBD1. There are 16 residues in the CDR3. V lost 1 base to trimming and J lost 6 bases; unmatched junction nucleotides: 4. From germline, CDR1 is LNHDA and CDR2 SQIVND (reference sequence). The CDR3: CASSIGGTGGTQPQHF. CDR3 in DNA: TGTGCCAGTAGTATAGGGGGGACAGGGGGCACTCAGCCCCAGCATTTT.

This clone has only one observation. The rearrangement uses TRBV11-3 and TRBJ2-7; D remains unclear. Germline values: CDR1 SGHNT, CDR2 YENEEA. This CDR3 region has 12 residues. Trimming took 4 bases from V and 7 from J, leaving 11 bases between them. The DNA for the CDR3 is TGTGCCAGCAGCTCCTCGTCTATAGAGCAGTACTTC. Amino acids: CASSSSSIEQYF. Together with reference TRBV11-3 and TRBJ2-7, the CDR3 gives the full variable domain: EAGVVQSPRYKIIEKKQPVAFWCNPISGHNTLYWYLQNLGQGPELLIRYENEEAVDDSQLPKDRFSAERLKGVDSTLKIQPAELGDSAVYLCASSSSSIEQYFGPGTRLTVT.

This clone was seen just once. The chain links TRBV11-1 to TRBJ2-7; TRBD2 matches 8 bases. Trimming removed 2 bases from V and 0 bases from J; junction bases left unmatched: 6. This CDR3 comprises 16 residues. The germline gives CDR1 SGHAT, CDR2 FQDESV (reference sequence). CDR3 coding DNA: TGTGCCAGCAGCTTATCGGCTAGCGGGTACTCCTACGAGCAGTACTTC. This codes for CASSLSASGYSYEQYF.

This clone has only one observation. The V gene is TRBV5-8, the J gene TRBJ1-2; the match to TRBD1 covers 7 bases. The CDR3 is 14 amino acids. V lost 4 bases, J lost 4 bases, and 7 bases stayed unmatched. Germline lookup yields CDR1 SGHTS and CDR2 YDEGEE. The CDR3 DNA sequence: TGTGCCAGCAGCACCCGGACAGGCTCCTATGGCTACACCTTC. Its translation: CASSTRTGSYGYTF.